This record looks at one T cell receptor (beta chain) sequence and its context. Its antigen is unknown. Per-base quality was not reported, and no clone a single base away is much larger than it. This sample's time point label indicates: blood 2 weeks post-SBRT. According to the study, the label for this sample's treatment or condition signals: 15 Gy SBRT to primary tumor, nephrectomy 4 weeks later. To follow tumor-enriched clonotypes, peripheral blood was collected serially from radiation-treated patients at baseline and again at 2 weeks and 4 weeks after SBRT. All patients had renal cell carcinoma with clear cell pathology. Genomic DNA for TCR sequencing was prepared using the QIAamp DNA Blood Mini Kit (Qiagen). The analyses included only samples that passed all quality control checks. The data were taken from a study of radiation and T cells in renal cell carcinoma (dated by TCRdb to the early 2020s). With regard to the full study: The samples were obtained from a clinical trial, where primary renal cell carcinomas were treated with 15 Gy stereotactic body radiation therapy and then removed by nephrectomy 4 weeks afterward. TCR beta sequencing covered approximately 50 samples in total, comprising roughly 25 tumors and roughly 27 peripheral blood samples. Across all 50 or so samples, 4,000,000 or so unique CDR3 nucleotide sequences encoding around 2,500,000 unique CDR3 amino acid sequences were identified. Findings and caveats that apply to the study as a whole: Because no pretreatment tumor biopsies were available, whether clonotypes were present in the tumor at baseline could not be determined. Changes in the blood repertoire were not tracked past 4 weeks after treatment. Top tumor clonotypes rose in blood from baseline to 2 weeks post-radiation, then contracted by 4 weeks, suggesting transient expansion of tumor-resident clones. Because the trial had a single-armed design, the trial could not examine how radiation dose or scheduling affected the TCR repertoire.

Looking up the germline V gene yields CDR1 SGHTA and CDR2 FQGNSA. Relative to germline, V is 0 bases shorter and J is 3 bases shorter, with 11 bases between their ends. Inclusive of the bounding cysteine and phenylalanine, the CDR3 is 15 residues long. Kept here is only the CDR3 DNA, which spans 45 bases and is read in frame from base 1. The immunoSEQ kit was used, according to the manufacturer's recommendations, to generate TCR beta libraries from genomic DNA. For library preparation, a first multiplex PCR was performed with proprietary primers, followed by a second PCR in which unique barcodes were added, and bead cleanups were performed after each round. A kit-provided positive control reaction and a negative control reaction were included in every sample batch. The final libraries were assessed on an Agilent 4200 TapeStation D1000 ScreenTape, pooled by volume, and quantified by qPCR. Sequencing ran on an Illumina NextSeq500 with a MidOutput 150-cycle cartridge, using 156 Read1 and 15 Index1 cycles with kit custom primers. The pooled library was loaded at 0.95 to 1 pM with approximately 20% PhiX control spiked in. Concerning the study's data processing: The vendor-processed data were analyzed in R, and a clonotype was defined as all T cells that share the same CDR3 nucleotide sequence. In the clone abundance analyses, frequencies in each sample were normalized to that sample's 10,000 most abundant clones. Public T cell clones, averaging fewer than five per sample, were removed before analysis. Tumor-enriched and baseline blood-enriched clonotypes were defined by at least a 32-fold difference in abundance between compartments. Clonotypes expanded or contracted between blood time points were identified with a beta-binomial differential abundance model. Similarity between tumor and blood repertoires was quantified using the Baroni-Urbani and Buser coefficient, and groups were compared with two-tailed Wilcoxon tests in R. Entries here come from immuneACCESS through TCRdb and include only in-frame sequences with V and J called. Some clones fail to appear in such tables; in the studies checked, an unresolved V gene covers under half of the shortfall, and the cause of the remainder is unknown. That table gives V, J and clone size, and the DNA gave D and trimming. Counted in this sample were 120,000 or so clones; about 81% of them appeared once. The ten largest clones take up 5.8% of the sample.

Specimen: blood, collected from a patient whose treatment included radiotherapy and nephrectomy. This receptor chain uses TRBV7-2 and TRBJ1-1; TRBD1 is a possible D gene, resting on 6 matching bases. The clonotype comes from a man between 45 and 60 years old with renal cell carcinoma. The CDR3 corresponds to CASSLAGGVYTEAFF. The DNA sequence reads TGTGCCAGCAGCTTAGCGGGGGGCGTATACACTGAAGCTTTCTTT.